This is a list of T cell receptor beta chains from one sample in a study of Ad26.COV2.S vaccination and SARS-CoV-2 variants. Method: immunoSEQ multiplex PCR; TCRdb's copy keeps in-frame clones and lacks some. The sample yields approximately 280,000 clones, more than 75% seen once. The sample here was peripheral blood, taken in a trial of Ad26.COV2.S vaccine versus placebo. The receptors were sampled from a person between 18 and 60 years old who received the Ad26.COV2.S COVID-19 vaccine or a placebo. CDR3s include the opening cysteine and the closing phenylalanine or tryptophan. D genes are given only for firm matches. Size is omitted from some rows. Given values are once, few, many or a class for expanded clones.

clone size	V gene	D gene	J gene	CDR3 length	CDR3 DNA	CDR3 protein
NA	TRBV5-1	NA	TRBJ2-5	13	TGCGCCAGCAGCTTATTCCGGGGGGAGACCCAGTACTTC	CASSLFRGETQYF
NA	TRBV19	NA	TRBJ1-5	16	TGTGCCAGTACCCCCCTGGGGGGGGCGCAGCTTCAGCCCCAGCATTTT	CASTPLGGAQLQPQHF
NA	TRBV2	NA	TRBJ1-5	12	TGTGCCACCGGTCGGATAGATCAGCCCCAGCATTTT	CATGRIDQPQHF
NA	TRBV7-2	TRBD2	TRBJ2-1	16	TGTGCCAGCAGCTTAATGGCGGGGGTCTCCTACAATGAGCAGTTCTTC	CASSLMAGVSYNEQFF
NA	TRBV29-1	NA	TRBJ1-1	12	TGCAGCGTTGTGACGTCGAACACTGAAGCTTTCTTT	CSVVTSNTEAFF
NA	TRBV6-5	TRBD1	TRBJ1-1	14	TGTGCCAGCAGTCGACAGGGACGTGTTGACAAAGCTTTCTTT	CASSRQGRVDKAFF
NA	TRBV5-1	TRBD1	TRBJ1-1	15	TGCGCCAGCAGCCAAGGGACAGGGCTGAACACTGAAGCTTTCTTT	CASSQGTGLNTEAFF
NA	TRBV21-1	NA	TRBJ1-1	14	TGTGCCAGCAGCTACTGGACAGTTGGGACTGAAGCTTTCTTT	CASSYWTVGTEAFF
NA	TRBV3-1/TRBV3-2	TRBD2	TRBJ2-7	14	TGTGCCAGCTCGACTAGCGGGGGCTCCTACGAGCAGTACTTC	CASSTSGGSYEQYF
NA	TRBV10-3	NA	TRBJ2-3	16	TGTGCCATCAGGGGGTCAACGGGTCGCCTCACGAATACGCAGTATTTT	CAIRGSTGRLTNTQYF
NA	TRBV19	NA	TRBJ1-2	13	TGTGCCAGTAGTATGCGGGGAAACTATGGCTACACCTTC	CASSMRGNYGYTF
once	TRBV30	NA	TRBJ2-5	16	TGTGCCTGGAGTGTACCCTGGGACCCTGTTTCTATGCCCCAGTACTTC	CAWSVPWDPVSMPQYF
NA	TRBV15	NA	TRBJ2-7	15	TGTGCCACCAGCAGTCCCGGTCAGGCCAGAAAAGCGCAGTACTTC	CATSSPGQARKAQYF
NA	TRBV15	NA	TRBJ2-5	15	TGTGCCACCAGCAGAGATTCGGGGCGGGGAGAGACCCAGTACTTC	CATSRDSGRGETQYF
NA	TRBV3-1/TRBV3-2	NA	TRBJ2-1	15	TGTGCCAGCAGCCAAGTGATGCAGGGGCGCAATGAGCAGTTCTTC	CASSQVMQGRNEQFF
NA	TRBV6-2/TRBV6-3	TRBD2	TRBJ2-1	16	TGTGCCAGCAGTTCCATACTAGCGGGCTCCTACAATGAGCAGTTCTTC	CASSSILAGSYNEQFF
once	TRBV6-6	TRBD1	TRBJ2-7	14	TGTGCCAGCAAACTGACAGGGGCTAGCTACGAGCAGTACTTC	CASKLTGASYEQYF
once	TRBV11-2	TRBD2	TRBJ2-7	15	TGTGCCAGCAGCTTCGGACTAGCGAGCTCCTACGAGCAGTACTTC	CASSFGLASSYEQYF
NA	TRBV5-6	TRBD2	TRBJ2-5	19	TGTGCCAGCAGCTTGGTCCCTAGCGGGGAGTCCTTGTACCAAGAGACCCAGTACTTC	CASSLVPSGESLYQETQYF
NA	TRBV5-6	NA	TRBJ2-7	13	TGTGCCAGCAGCGTGACAGTAGGGTACGAGCAGTACTTC	CASSVTVGYEQYF
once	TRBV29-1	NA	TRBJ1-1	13	TGCAGCGCAGTGCGACAGGCGAACACTGAAGCTTTCTTT	CSAVRQANTEAFF
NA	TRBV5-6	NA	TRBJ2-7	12	TGTGCCAGCAGCTTCCAGGGATACGAGCAGTACTTC	CASSFQGYEQYF